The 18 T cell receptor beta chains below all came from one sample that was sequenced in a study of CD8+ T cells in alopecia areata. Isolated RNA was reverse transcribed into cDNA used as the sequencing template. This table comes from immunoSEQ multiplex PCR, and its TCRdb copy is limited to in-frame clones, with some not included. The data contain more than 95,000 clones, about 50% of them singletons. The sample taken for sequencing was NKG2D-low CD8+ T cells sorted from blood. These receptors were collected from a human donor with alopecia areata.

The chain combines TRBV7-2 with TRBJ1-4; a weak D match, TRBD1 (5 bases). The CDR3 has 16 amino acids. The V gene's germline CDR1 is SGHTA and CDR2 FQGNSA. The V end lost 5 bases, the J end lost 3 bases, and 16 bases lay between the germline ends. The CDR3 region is CASSHKGRGSNEKLFF. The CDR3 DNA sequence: TGTGCCAGCAGCCATAAAGGTCGGGGGTCTAATGAAAAACTGTTTTTT.

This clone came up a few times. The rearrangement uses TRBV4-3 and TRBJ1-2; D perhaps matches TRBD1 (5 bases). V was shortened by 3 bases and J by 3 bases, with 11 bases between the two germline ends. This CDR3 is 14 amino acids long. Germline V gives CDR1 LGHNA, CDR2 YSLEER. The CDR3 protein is CASSQVLGDYGYTF. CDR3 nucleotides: TGCGCCAGCAGCCAGGTTTTAGGGGACTATGGCTACACCTTC.

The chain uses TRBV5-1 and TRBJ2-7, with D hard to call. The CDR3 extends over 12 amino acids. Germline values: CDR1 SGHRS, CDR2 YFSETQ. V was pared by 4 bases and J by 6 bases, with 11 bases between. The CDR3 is CASSVSQGEQYF. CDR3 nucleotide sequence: TGCGCCAGCAGCGTATCTCAAGGCGAGCAGTACTTC.

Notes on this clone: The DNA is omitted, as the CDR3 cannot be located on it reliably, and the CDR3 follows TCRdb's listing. CDR3 in amino acids: CSVGSGTSLYF. V usage is TRBV29-1 and J usage is TRBJ2-7; the table names TRBD1, a call not compared with the DNA. The CDR3 is 11 residues long, counting both termini. The germline gives CDR1 SQVTM, CDR2 ANQGSEA.

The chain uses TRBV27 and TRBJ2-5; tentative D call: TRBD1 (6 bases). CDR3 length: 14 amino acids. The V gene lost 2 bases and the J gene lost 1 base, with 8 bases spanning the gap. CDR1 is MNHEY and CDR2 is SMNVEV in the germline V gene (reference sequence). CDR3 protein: CASSLQGLQETQYF. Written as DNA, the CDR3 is TGTGCCAGCAGTTTACAGGGGCTCCAAGAGACCCAGTACTTC.

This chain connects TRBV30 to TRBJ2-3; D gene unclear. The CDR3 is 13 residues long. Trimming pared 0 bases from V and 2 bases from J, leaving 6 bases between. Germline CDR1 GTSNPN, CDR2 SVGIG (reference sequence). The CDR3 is CAWSVENTDTQYF. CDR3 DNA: TGTGCCTGGAGTGTGGAGAACACAGATACGCAGTATTTT.

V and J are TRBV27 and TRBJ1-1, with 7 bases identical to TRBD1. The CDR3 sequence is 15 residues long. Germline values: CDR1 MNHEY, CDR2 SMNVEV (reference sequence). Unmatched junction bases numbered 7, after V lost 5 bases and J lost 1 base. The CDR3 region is CASSPRGQWNTEAFF. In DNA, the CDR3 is TGTGCCAGCAGTCCCCGGGGACAGTGGAACACTGAAGCTTTCTTT.

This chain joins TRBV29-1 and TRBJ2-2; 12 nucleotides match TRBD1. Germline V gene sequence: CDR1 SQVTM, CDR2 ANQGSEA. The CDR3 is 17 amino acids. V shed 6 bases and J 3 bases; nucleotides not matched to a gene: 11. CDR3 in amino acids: CSVGTGTGGTYTGELFF. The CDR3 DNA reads TGCAGCGTGGGAACCGGGACAGGGGGCACGTACACCGGGGAGCTGTTTTTT.

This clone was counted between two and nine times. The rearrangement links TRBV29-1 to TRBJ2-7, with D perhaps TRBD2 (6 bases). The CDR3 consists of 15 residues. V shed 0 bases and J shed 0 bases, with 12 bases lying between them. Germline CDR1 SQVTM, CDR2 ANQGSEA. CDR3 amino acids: CSVEELRGSSYEQYF. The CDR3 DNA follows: TGCAGCGTTGAAGAGCTCCGGGGGAGCTCCTACGAGCAGTACTTC.

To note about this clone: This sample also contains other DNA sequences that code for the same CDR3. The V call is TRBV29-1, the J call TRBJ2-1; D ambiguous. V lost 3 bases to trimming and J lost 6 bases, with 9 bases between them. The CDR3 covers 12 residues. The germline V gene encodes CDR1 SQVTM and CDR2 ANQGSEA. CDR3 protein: CSVEAGVNEQFF. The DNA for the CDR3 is TGCAGCGTTGAGGCAGGAGTCAATGAGCAGTTCTTC.

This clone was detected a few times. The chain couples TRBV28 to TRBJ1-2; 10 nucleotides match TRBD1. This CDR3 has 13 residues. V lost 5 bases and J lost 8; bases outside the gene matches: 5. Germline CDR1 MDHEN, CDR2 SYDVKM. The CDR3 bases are TGTGCCAGCAGTACGGGACAGGGGATCGGCTACACCTTC. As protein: CASSTGQGIGYTF.

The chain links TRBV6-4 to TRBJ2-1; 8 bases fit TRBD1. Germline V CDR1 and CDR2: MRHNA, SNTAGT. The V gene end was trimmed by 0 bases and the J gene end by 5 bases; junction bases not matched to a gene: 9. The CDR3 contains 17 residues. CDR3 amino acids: CASSDSERTGSHNEQFF. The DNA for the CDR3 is TGTGCCAGCAGTGACTCGGAAAGGACAGGGTCCCACAATGAGCAGTTCTTC.

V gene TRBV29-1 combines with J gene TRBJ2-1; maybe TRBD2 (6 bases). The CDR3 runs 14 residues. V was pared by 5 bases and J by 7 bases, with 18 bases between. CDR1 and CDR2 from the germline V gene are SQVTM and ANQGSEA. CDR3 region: CSVPRGGSPNEQFF. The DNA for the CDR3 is TGCAGCGTTCCTCGGGGAGGAAGTCCAAATGAGCAGTTCTTC.

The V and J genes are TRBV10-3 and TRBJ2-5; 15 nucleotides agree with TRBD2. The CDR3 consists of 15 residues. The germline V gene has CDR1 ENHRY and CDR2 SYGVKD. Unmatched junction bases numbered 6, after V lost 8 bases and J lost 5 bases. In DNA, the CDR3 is TGTGCCATCCAGGGACTAGCGGGGGGAAAGGAGACCCAGTACTTC. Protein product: CAIQGLAGGKETQYF.

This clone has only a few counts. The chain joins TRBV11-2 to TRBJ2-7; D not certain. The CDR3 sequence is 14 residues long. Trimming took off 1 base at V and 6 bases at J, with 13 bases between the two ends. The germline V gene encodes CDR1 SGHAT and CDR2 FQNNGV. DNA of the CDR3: TGTGCCAGCAGCTTAGGGCCAAACTACTCCGAGCAGTACTTC. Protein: CASSLGPNYSEQYF.

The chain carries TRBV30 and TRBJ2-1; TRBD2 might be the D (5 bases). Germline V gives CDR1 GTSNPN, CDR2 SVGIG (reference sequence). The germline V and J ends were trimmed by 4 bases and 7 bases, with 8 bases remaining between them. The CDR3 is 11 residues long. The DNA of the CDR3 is TGTGCCTGGACTCGAGGGAATGAGCAGTTCTTC. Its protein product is CAWTRGNEQFF.

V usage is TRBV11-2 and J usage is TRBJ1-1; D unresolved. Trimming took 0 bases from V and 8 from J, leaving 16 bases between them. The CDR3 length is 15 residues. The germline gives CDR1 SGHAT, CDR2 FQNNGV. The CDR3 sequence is CASSLDRGGGLEAFF. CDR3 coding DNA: TGTGCCAGCAGCTTAGATCGGGGAGGAGGCCTCGAAGCTTTCTTT.

CDR3 sequence (DNA): TGTGCCTGGACTCCGGGACAGGGGAATAGTTATGGCTACACCTTC. Translation: CAWTPGQGNSYGYTF. The chain couples TRBV30 to TRBJ1-2; 10 bases agree with TRBD1. Germline CDR1 reads GTSNPN; CDR2 reads SVGIG (reference sequence). There are 15 residues in the CDR3. After removal of 4 bases from V and 5 bases from J, the junction contained 10 bases not matched to a gene.